A single sample gave rise to the 27 T cell receptor beta chains below, sequenced in a study of T cell repertoires in cytomegalovirus infection. TCRdb re-called the reads through MiXCR, storing one row per CDR3 protein. The table has approximately 470,000 distinct CDR3 sequences, about two fifths seen once. Their cognate antigens are unknown. This material consisted of cultured PBMCs, taken from culture after CMV antigen stimulation. These receptors were taken from a human donor in good health (CMV status not recorded). Some clones in this sample may be carry-over from other donors' samples.

V and J are TRBV10-3 and TRBJ1-1; TRBD1 might be the D (6 bases). CDR3 size: 13 residues. The V gene's germline CDR1 is ENHRY and CDR2 SYGVKD. V gave up 6 bases and J gave up 0 bases, with 8 bases separating them. The CDR3 region is CAIRQGMNTEAFF. Written as DNA, the CDR3 is TGTGCCATCAGACAGGGTATGAACACTGAAGCTTTCTTT.

The CDR3 nucleotides read TGTGCCACCAGCAGAGATATACCCAGCCGCGAGCAGTTCTTC. Translating gives CATSRDIPSREQFF. J is TRBJ2-1 and V is TRBV15; D is unresolved. V lost 0 bases and J 10 bases, leaving 13 bases between the germline ends. The V gene's germline CDR1 is LNHNV and CDR2 YYDKDF (reference sequence). The CDR3 totals 14 residues.

The rearrangement uses TRBV6-2 or TRBV6-3 and TRBJ1-1; no definite D call. There are 17 residues in the CDR3. V lost 2 bases to trimming and J lost 0 bases, with 16 bases between them. The germline V gene has CDR1 MNHEY and CDR2 SVGEGT. CDR3 amino acids: CASSYVRVGIMNTEAFF. CDR3 in DNA: TGTGCCAGCAGTTACGTCCGGGTTGGGATAATGAACACTGAAGCTTTCTTT.

This clonotype was observed at least ten times. The chain is built from TRBV6-1 and TRBJ1-5; D perhaps matches TRBD1 (5 bases). Per the germline V gene, CDR1 is MNHNS and CDR2 is SASEGT. Trimming shortened V by 2 bases and J by 3 bases, and 11 bases separated the two germline ends. The CDR3 runs 15 residues. The CDR3 region has the DNA TGTGCCAGCAGTGAATGGGGCCAGCCCAATCAGCCCCAGCATTTT. This sequence encodes CASSEWGQPNQPQHF.

J is TRBJ2-4 and V is TRBV3-1; possible D gene TRBD1, 7 bases. The V end was cut by 0 bases, the J end by 7 bases, with 16 bases between. CDR1 is LGHDT, CDR2 YNNKEL, per germline (reference sequence). This CDR3 has 16 amino acids. CDR3 nucleotide sequence: TGTGCCAGCAGCCAAGACCCGACAGGGAGCGGGAACATTCAGTACTTC. This gives the protein CASSQDPTGSGNIQYF.

This chain connects TRBV11-2 to TRBJ2-7; D might be TRBD2 (7 bases). The CDR3 contains 15 residues. Germline V lookup: CDR1 SGHAT, CDR2 FQNNGV. The V end lost 6 bases, the J end lost 3 bases, and 18 bases lay between the germline ends. Written as DNA, the CDR3 is TGTGCCAGCAGACGCCTGGGAGGGGGGAACTACGAGCAGTACTTC. Translation gives CASRRLGGGNYEQYF.

The count of this clonotype is one. The CDR3: CASSMEGGEVDEAFF. In DNA form, the CDR3 reads TGTGCCAGCAGTATGGAGGGGGGGGAAGTTGACGAAGCTTTCTTT. The chain combines TRBV2 with TRBJ1-1; a weak D match, TRBD1 (6 bases). Germline V lookup: CDR1 SNHLY, CDR2 FYNNEI. V was clipped by 5 bases and J by 8 bases, with 21 bases between them. The CDR3 has 15 amino acids. Full variable domain (rest looked up from reference TRBV2 and TRBJ1-1): EPEVTQTPSHQVTQMGQEVILRCVPISNHLYFYWYRQILGQKVEFLVSFYNNEISEKSEIFDDQFSVERPDGSNFTLKIRSTKLEDSAMYFCASSMEGGEVDEAFFGQGTRLTVV.

This clonotype was seen at least ten times. The V and J genes are TRBV7-2 and TRBJ1-5, with 7 bases that match TRBD1. Per the germline V gene, CDR1 is SGHTA and CDR2 is FQGNSA. V lost 4 bases, J lost 7 bases, and 4 bases stayed unmatched. The CDR3 is made up of 13 amino acids. The CDR3 sequence is CASSSTGSQPQHF. The CDR3 coding sequence is TGTGCCAGCAGCTCGACAGGGTCACAGCCCCAGCATTTT. Full variable domain (rest looked up from reference TRBV7-2 and TRBJ1-5): GAGVSQSPSNKVTEKGKDVELRCDPISGHTALYWYRQSLGQGLEFLIYFQGNSAPDKSGLPSDRFSAERTGGSVSTLTIQRTQQEDSAVYLCASSSTGSQPQHFGDGTRLSIL.

V and J are TRBV7-6 and TRBJ1-3; D not certain. The CDR3 loop spans 13 amino acids. V was pared by 4 bases and J by 9 bases, with 13 bases between. Germline assignment: CDR1 SGHVS and CDR2 FNYEAQ. The CDR3 bases are TGTGCCAGCAGCTCTCACCTGAAGGGCACCATATATTTT. It translates to CASSSHLKGTIYF.

This clonotype was counted between two and nine times. The CDR3 DNA reads as TGTGCCAGCACCTCGAAGGACCAGTACAATGAGCAGTTCTTC. Translation gives CASTSKDQYNEQFF. The V gene is TRBV7-2, the J gene TRBJ2-1; D not resolved. Per the germline V gene, CDR1 is SGHTA and CDR2 is FQGNSA. CDR3 length: 14 residues. Trimming cost V 7 bases and J 4 bases, with 14 bases left between them.

The table lists this clonotype with a count of one. The chain uses TRBV7-9 and TRBJ1-1, with 7 bases identical to TRBD1. Looked up from germline, CDR1 is SEHNR and CDR2 is FQNEAQ (reference sequence). The V segment lost 5 bases and the J segment 7 bases; nucleotides outside the gene matches: 7. The CDR3 totals 13 residues. The CDR3 DNA reads TGTGCCAGCAGCAGGGACAGTGACGTTGAAGCTTTCTTT. Amino acid sequence: CASSRDSDVEAFF.

This clonotype was counted between two and nine times. The chain links TRBV7-4 to TRBJ1-2; no reliable D call. CDR1 is SGHVT and CDR2 is SQSDAQ in the germline V gene. The CDR3 has 12 amino acids. The V end was cut by 8 bases, the J end by 4 bases, with 11 bases between. The CDR3 DNA sequence: TGTGCCAGCGGCCGGGATGGCTATGGCTACACCTTC. It encodes CASGRDGYGYTF.

This clonotype showed up just a few times. V usage is TRBV7-2 and J usage is TRBJ2-7; 15 nucleotides match TRBD2. CDR1 is SGHTA, CDR2 FQGNSA, per germline. The CDR3 covers 16 residues. The ends lost 5 bases at V and 4 bases at J; junction bases unmatched: 6. CDR3: CASSSPGTSGRYEQYF. CDR3 in DNA: TGTGCCAGCAGCAGTCCCGGGACTAGCGGGAGGTACGAGCAGTACTTC.

This clonotype was observed a handful of times. In DNA, the CDR3 is TGTGCCAGCAGCCAAAGCGGGAGGGCCACAGATACGCAGTATTTT. Protein sequence: CASSQSGRATDTQYF. The chain uses TRBV7-2 and TRBJ2-3; 10 nucleotides line up with TRBD2. The CDR3 is 15 amino acids. From germline, CDR1 is SGHTA and CDR2 FQGNSA. The V and J ends lost 5 bases and 2 bases, in that order; junction bases with no gene match: 4. Filled out from reference TRBV7-2 and TRBJ2-3, the complete variable domain reads GAGVSQSPSNKVTEKGKDVELRCDPISGHTALYWYRQSLGQGLEFLIYFQGNSAPDKSGLPSDRFSAERTGGSVSTLTIQRTQQEDSAVYLCASSQSGRATDTQYFGPGTRLTVL.

This clonotype has just one count. This chain connects TRBV12-3 or TRBV12-4 to TRBJ2-5, with 13 bases fitting TRBD2. The CDR3 sequence is 16 residues long. Trimming cost V 6 bases and J 3 bases; bases outside gene matches: 7. The CDR3 sequence: CASSPEGLAGKETQYF. The DNA of the CDR3 is TGTGCCAGCAGCCCCGAGGGACTAGCGGGAAAAGAGACCCAGTACTTC.

As for this clonotype: One end of the junction fails to match germline, which may point to a read error. This chain connects TRBV12-5 to TRBJ2-5; D gene unclear. CDR1 and CDR2 (germline): LGHNT, FRNRAP. This CDR3 region has 15 residues. The CDR3, as DNA: TGTGTTAGTGCCTTACTATCTCATGGGCAAGAGACCCAGTACTTC. Its translation is CVSALLSHGQETQYF.

This clonotype was detected only a few times. The J gene is TRBJ2-1, the V gene TRBV12-3 or TRBV12-4, with D perhaps TRBD2 (6 bases). CDR3 length equals 15 residues. V lost 5 bases to trimming and J lost 3 bases, with 14 bases between them. CDR3 coding DNA: TGTGCCAGCAGTCCAAGCGGGCATGACTACAATGAGCAGTTCTTC. It yields the protein CASSPSGHDYNEQFF.

V usage is TRBV28 and J usage is TRBJ1-1; maybe TRBD1 (6 bases). Trimming left V 3 bases short and J 2 bases short, with 13 bases between. The V gene's germline CDR1 is MDHEN and CDR2 SYDVKM. The CDR3 runs 15 residues. The chain's CDR3 is CASSFSPGDNTEAFF. As DNA, the CDR3 is TGTGCCAGCAGTTTTTCTCCAGGGGATAACACTGAAGCTTTCTTT.

This rearrangement joins TRBV11-3 to TRBJ2-3; D is perhaps TRBD2 (7 bases). The germline V gene encodes CDR1 SGHNT and CDR2 YENEEA. With 6 bases removed from V and 4 bases from J, the gap between germline ends came to 14 bases. The CDR3 is made up of 14 amino acids. The CDR3 sequence is CASSKGGLSDTQYF. In nucleotides, the CDR3 is TGTGCCAGCAGTAAGGGGGGGCTTTCAGATACGCAGTATTTT.

This chain uses TRBV28 with TRBJ2-7; 9 bases match TRBD1. V lost 8 bases and J lost 2; bases outside the gene matches: 1. Germline V gives CDR1 MDHEN, CDR2 SYDVKM. This CDR3 has 12 amino acids. Here the CDR3 reads CASWDRAYEQYF. As DNA, the CDR3 is TGTGCCAGCTGGGACAGGGCCTACGAGCAGTACTTC.

The V call is TRBV18, the J call TRBJ2-3, with a possible D match to TRBD1 (6 bases). Germline assignment: CDR1 KGHSH and CDR2 LQKENI. Trimming removed 2 bases at V and 2 bases at J, with 11 bases between. The length of the CDR3 is 15 residues. The CDR3 reads CASSPDRMLTDTQYF. CDR3 sequence (DNA): TGTGCCAGCTCACCAGACAGGATGCTCACAGATACGCAGTATTTT.

This clonotype came up once. This rearrangement joins TRBV19 to TRBJ2-1; D is uncertain. V dropped 7 bases and J dropped 2 bases, with 9 bases sitting between them. The CDR3 is 13 residues long. CDR1 LNHDA and CDR2 SQIVND come from the germline V gene (reference sequence). The CDR3 DNA reads as TGTGCCAGTATAAGGGCCGCCTACAATGAGCAGTTCTTC. It is translated as CASIRAAYNEQFF.

This clonotype occurred many times. This chain connects TRBV7-9 to TRBJ2-3; possible D gene TRBD2, 6 bases. The V end was cut by 7 bases, the J end by 0 bases, with 17 bases between. The CDR3 runs 16 residues. Germline values: CDR1 SEHNR, CDR2 FQNEAQ (reference sequence). CDR3 nucleotides: TGTGCCAGCAACCTTCCGGGACTTTCTAGCACAGATACGCAGTATTTT. The encoded protein is CASNLPGLSSTDTQYF.

The chain combines TRBV11-2 with TRBJ1-1; no definite D call. Trimming cost V 1 base and J 6 bases, with 12 bases left between them. The length of the CDR3 is 14 residues. Germline CDR1 is SGHAT and CDR2 is FQNNGV. In nucleotides, the CDR3 is TGTGCCAGCAGCTTAGGTGGGTTCGGGGCTGAAGCTTTCTTT. The encoded protein is CASSLGGFGAEAFF.

The sample holds a few counts of this clonotype. The V and J genes are TRBV19 and TRBJ1-4; perhaps TRBD1 as D (6 bases). Trimming shortened V by 4 bases and J by 7 bases, and 19 bases separated the two germline ends. Germline CDR1 and CDR2: LNHDA and SQIVND (reference sequence). The CDR3 runs to 16 residues. CDR3 sequence reads: CASSTEDRRRGEKLFF. The CDR3 DNA reads TGTGCCAGTAGTACCGAAGACCGACGCAGGGGTGAAAAACTGTTTTTT.

Concerning this clonotype itself: A much larger clonotype is one base distant, so this may be a read error. This chain connects TRBV12-3 or TRBV12-4 to TRBJ2-7; weak D call: TRBD2 (6 bases). The CDR3 has 13 amino acids. The CDR3 region has the DNA TGTGCCAGCTGTTTGGGGGGAAACTACGAGCAGTACTTC. Translation gives CASCLGGNYEQYF.

This clonotype was found a few times. CDR3 protein: CASKAVGQGGGQPQHF. In nucleotides, the CDR3 is TGTGCCAGCAAAGCCGTGGGGCAGGGGGGAGGTCAGCCCCAGCATTTT. The chain employs TRBV28 and TRBJ1-5; 7 nucleotides match TRBD1. The junction had 15 bases not matched to a gene; V was cut back by 7 bases and J by 6 bases. This CDR3 comprises 16 residues. Germline CDR1 and CDR2: MDHEN and SYDVKM. The entire variable domain, with the rest obtained from reference TRBV28 and TRBJ1-5, is as follows: DVKVTQSSRYLVKRTGEKVFLECVQDMDHENMFWYRQDPGLGLRLIYFSYDVKMKEKGDIPEGYSVSREKKERFSLILESASTNQTSMYLCASKAVGQGGGQPQHFGDGTRLSIL.